This T cell receptor beta chain was recovered during a study of blood T cell repertoires in COVID-19. Study summary: From the United States, Italy and Spain came samples of acute and convalescent COVID-19. T cells, B-cell-depleted T cells, or PBMCs provided the cDNA or gDNA that served as material.

CDR3 length equals 13 residues. The trim removed 6 bases at V and 2 bases at J, leaving 6 bases unmatched. Looked up from germline, CDR1 is SQVTM and CDR2 is ANQGSEA. Per the original data handling: Amplification of reference gene primers was used by the study to estimate nucleated cell counts. The method was immunoSEQ multiplex PCR; TCRdb's version includes in-frame clones alone and lacks a portion of them. V, J and clone size were drawn from that table, and D and trimming were deduced from the DNA. The sample lists nearly 200,000 clones; about 88% were seen once. The V call is TRBV29-1, the J call TRBJ1-2; 7 positions agree with TRBD1. This TCR came from a woman between 35 and 50 years old who had recovered from COVID-19. The sequenced material came from peripheral blood. The CDR3 nucleotides read TGCAGCGTCGGACAGGCAAGGAACTATGGCTACACCTTC. Protein sequence: CSVGQARNYGYTF.